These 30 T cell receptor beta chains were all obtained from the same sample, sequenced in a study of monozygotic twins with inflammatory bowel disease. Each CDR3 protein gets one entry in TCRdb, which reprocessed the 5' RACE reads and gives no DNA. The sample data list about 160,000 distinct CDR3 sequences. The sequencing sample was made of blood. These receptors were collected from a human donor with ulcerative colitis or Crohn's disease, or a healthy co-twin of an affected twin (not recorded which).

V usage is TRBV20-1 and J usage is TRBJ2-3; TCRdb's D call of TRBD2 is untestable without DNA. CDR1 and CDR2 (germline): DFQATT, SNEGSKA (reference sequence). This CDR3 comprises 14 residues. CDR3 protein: CSARLAGFTDTQYF.

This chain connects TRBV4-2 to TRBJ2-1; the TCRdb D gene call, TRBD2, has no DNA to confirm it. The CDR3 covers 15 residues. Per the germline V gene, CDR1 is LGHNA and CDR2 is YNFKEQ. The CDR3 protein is CASSSGVAGYNEQFF.

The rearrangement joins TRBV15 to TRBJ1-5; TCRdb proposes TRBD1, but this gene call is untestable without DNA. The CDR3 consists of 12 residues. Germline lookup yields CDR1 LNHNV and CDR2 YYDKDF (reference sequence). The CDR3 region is CATSKTRQPQHF.

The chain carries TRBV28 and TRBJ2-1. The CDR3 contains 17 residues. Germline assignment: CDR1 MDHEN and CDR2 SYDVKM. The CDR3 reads CASSWTFLLGSYNEQFF. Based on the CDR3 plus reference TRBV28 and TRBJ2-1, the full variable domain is DVKVTQSSRYLVKRTGEKVFLECVQDMDHENMFWYRQDPGLGLRLIYFSYDVKMKEKGDIPEGYSVSREKKERFSLILESASTNQTSMYLCASSWTFLLGSYNEQFFGPGTRLTVL.

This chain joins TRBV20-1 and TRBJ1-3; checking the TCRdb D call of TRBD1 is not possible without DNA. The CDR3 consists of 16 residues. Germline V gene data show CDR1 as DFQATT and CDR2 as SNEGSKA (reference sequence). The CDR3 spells CSAETSGRDSGNTIYF.

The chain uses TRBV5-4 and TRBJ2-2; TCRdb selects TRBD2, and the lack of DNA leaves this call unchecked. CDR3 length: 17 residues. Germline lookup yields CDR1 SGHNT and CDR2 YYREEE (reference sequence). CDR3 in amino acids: CASSPTSGMGYTGELFF.

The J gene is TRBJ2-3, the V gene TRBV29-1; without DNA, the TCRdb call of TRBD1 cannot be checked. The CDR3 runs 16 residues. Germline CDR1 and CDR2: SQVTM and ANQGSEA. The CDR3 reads CSVEGFGDRGTDTQYF.

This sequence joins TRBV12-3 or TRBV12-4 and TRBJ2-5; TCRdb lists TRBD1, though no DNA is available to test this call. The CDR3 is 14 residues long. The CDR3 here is CASSPQGRGETQYF.

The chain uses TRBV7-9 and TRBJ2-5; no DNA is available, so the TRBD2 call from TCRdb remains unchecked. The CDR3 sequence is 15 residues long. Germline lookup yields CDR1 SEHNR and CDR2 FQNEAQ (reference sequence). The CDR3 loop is CASRLSGTKQETQYF.

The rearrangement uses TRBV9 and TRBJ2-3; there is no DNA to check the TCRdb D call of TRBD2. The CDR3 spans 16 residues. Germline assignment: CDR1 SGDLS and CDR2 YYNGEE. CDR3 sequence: CASSVGSGSFTDTQYF.

The chain's CDR3 is CASSLEQGREQYF. This chain links TRBV19 with TRBJ2-7; the D call of TRBD1 rests on TCRdb alone, since no DNA is present to check it. This CDR3 has 13 amino acids. Germline CDR1 is LNHDA and CDR2 is SQIVND (reference sequence).

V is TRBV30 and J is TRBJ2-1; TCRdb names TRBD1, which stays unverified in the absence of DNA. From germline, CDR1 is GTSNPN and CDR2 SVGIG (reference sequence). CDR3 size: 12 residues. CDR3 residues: CAWSSTGDEQFF.

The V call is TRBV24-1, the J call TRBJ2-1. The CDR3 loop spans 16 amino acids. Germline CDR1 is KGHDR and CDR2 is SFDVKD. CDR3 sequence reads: CATSDNKGSSYNEQFF.

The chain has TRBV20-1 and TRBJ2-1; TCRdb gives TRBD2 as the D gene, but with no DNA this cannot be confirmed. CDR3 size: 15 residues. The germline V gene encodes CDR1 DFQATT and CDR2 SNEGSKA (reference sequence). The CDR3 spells CSAADYLGSYNEQFF.

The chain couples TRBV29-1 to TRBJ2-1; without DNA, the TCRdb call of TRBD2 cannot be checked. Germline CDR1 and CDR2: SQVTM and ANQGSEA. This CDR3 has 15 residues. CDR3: CSVEGLAGGPAEQFF.

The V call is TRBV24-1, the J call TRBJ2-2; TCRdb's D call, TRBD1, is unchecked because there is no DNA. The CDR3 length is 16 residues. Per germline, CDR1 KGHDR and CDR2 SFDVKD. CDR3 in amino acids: CATSDPKTGPAGELFF.

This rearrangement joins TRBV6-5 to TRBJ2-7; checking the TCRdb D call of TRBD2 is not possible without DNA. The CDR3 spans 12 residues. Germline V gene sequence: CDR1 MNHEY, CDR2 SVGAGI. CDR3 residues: CASSSLYYEQYF.

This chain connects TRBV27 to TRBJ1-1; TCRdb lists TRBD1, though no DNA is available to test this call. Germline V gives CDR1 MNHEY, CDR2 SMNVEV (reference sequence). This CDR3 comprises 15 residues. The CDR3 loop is CASSRGTGGHTEAFF.

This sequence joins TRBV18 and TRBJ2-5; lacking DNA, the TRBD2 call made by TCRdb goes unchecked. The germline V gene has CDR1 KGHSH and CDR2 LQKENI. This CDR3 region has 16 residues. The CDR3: CASSPGTSGSWETQYF.

CDR3 sequence reads: CASSPTEKNSPLHF. The chain links TRBV5-1 to TRBJ1-6; TCRdb reports TRBD1, a call that lacks DNA to check it against. Germline values: CDR1 SGHRS, CDR2 YFSETQ. This CDR3 region has 14 residues.

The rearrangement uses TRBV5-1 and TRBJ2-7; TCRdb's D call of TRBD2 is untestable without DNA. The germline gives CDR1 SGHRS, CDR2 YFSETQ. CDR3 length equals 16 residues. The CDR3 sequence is CASSPTSGASSYEQYF.

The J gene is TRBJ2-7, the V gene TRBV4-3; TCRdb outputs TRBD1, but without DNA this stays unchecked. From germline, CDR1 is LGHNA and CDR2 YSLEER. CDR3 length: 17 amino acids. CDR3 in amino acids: CASSSSIPGSPPYEQYF.

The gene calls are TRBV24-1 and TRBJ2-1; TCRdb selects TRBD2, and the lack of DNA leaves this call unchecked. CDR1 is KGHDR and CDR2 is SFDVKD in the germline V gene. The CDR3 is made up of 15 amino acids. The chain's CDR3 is CATGDSGLLISEQFF.

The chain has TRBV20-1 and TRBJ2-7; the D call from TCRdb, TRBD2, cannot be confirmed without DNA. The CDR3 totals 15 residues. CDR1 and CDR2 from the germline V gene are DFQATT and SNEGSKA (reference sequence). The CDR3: CSARLTTSGGYEQYF.

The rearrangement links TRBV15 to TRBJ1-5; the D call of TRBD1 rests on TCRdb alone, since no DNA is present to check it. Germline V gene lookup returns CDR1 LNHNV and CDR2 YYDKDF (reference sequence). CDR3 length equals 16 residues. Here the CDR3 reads CATSRATGAGNQPQHF.

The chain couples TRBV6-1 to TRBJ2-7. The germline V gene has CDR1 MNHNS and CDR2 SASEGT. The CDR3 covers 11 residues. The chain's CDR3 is CASTEGYEQYF.

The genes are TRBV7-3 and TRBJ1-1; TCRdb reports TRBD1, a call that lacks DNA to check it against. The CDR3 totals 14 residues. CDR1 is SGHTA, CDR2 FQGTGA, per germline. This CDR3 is CASSPQGGDTEAFF.

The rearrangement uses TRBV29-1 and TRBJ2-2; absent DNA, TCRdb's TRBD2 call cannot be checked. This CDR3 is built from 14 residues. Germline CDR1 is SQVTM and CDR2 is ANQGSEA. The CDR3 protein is CSVATSSYTGELFF.

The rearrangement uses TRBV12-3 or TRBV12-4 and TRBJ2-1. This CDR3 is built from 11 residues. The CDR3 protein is CASSLYNEQFF.

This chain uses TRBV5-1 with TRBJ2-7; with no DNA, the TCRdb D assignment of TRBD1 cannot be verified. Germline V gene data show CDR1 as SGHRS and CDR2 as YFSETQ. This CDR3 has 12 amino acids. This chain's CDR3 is CASSFTGYEQYF.